This T cell receptor beta chain is from a study of breast tumors, draining lymph nodes, adjacent tissues. General study findings and limits: Findings are consistent with lymph node origin and intratumoral expansion of most tumor T cells. Luminal-like breast cancer showed significantly greater tumor-nontumor repertoire similarity than basal-like breast cancer did.

TCRdb called the multiplex PCR reads again in MiXCR, with one record for every CDR3 protein. The data contain around 140,000 distinct CDR3 sequences, approximately 30% of them singletons. Breast cancer patients provided tissue from their axillary draining lymph nodes. This clonotype was recorded at least ten times. What it binds is not known. Per germline, CDR1 MNHEY and CDR2 SVGEGT. V lost 3 bases and J lost 2, with 4 bases in between. The CDR3 has 13 amino acids. Sequenced: axillary lymph node tissue. This receptor was identified in a female donor with breast cancer. Some clones in this sample may be carry-over from other donors' samples. The chain joins TRBV6-2 or TRBV6-3 to TRBJ2-2; D gene unclear. The CDR3 protein is CASSYFNTGELFF. CDR3 DNA: TGTGCCAGCAGTTATTTCAACACCGGGGAGCTGTTTTTT.